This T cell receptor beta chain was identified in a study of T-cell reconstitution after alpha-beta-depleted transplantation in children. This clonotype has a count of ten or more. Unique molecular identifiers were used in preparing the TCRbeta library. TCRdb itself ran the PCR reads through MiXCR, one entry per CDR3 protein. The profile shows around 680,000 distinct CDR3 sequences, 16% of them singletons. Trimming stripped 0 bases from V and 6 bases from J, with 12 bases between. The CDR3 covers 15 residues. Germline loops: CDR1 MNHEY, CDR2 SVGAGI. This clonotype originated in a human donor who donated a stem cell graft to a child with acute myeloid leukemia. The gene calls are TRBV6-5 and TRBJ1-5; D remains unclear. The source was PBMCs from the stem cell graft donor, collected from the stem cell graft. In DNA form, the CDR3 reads TGTGCCAGCAGTTACTCGGCGGAGCCCGGTCAGCCCCAGCATTTT. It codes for CASSYSAEPGQPQHF.